This passage covers 17 T cell receptor beta chains from one sample sequenced in a study of shared clonotypes between healthy human individuals. Repertoires were generated with immunoSEQ multiplex PCR, while TCRdb's copy carries only in-frame clones and drops some. Of 2 million to 2.5 million clones in the sample, over 90% were seen once. The sequencing input was naive CD4+ T cells from PBMCs. The subset here: CD45RA+ positively selected. The source is a man aged 18 to 35 in good health. Some clones in this sample may be carry-over from other donors' samples.

This chain links TRBV5-1 with TRBJ1-6, with 7 bases aligning to TRBD1. The ends lost 4 bases at V and 5 bases at J; junction bases unmatched: 6. Germline V gene sequence: CDR1 SGHRS, CDR2 YFSETQ. This CDR3 has 15 residues. In nucleotides, the CDR3 is TGCGCCAGCAGCCCAGGACAGGAAGATAATTCACCCCTCCACTTT. It codes for CASSPGQEDNSPLHF.

The V call is TRBV4-1, the J call TRBJ1-5; 7 bases fit TRBD1. V gave up 1 base and J gave up 7 bases; unmatched junction bases: 10. The CDR3 totals 16 residues. Looked up from germline, CDR1 is MGHRA and CDR2 is YSYEKL. The CDR3 DNA reads TGCGCCAGCAGCCAAGGGAGGGGACAGCTCGAACAGCCCCAGCATTTT. Translation: CASSQGRGQLEQPQHF.

Here the CDR3 reads CASSRPGDNYGYTF. The CDR3, as DNA: TGTGCCAGCAGCCGACCAGGAGATAACTATGGCTACACCTTC. V gene TRBV7-2 combines with J gene TRBJ1-2; D is ambiguous. The CDR3 covers 14 residues. V lost 5 bases to trimming and J lost 1 base, with 11 bases between them. Germline V gene lookup returns CDR1 SGHTA and CDR2 FQGNSA.

A word on this clone: The sample contains more than one DNA sequence encoding this CDR3. The CDR3 coding sequence is TGTGCCACCAGCAGAGATCCGGGTACCTACGAGCAGTACTTC. Protein product: CATSRDPGTYEQYF. The V call is TRBV15, the J call TRBJ2-7; D ambiguous. Germline lookup yields CDR1 LNHNV and CDR2 YYDKDF (reference sequence). Trimming cost V 0 bases and J 2 bases, with 8 bases left between them. The CDR3 extends over 14 amino acids.

As for this clone: Other nucleotide sequences in the sample specify the same CDR3. The chain has TRBV15 and TRBJ2-7, with D possibly TRBD1 on 6 matching bases. Germline V gene lookup returns CDR1 LNHNV and CDR2 YYDKDF (reference sequence). The CDR3 contains 14 residues. The V end was cut by 4 bases, the J end by 5 bases, with 15 bases between. The CDR3: CATSTSYRAHEQYF. As DNA, the CDR3 is TGTGCCACCAGCACCTCGTACAGGGCTCACGAGCAGTACTTC. The complete variable domain, with remaining parts taken from reference TRBV15 and TRBJ2-7, reads DAMVIQNPRYQVTQFGKPVTLSCSQTLNHNVMYWYQQKSSQAPKLLFHYYDKDFNNEADTPDNFQSRRPNTSFCFLDIRSPGLGDTAMYLCATSTSYRAHEQYFGPGTRLTVT.

This CDR3 reads CASSPPKTGLAVQFF. In DNA form, the CDR3 reads TGTGCCAGCTCACCACCGAAAACCGGACTAGCGGTGCAGTTCTTC. The gene calls are TRBV18 and TRBJ2-1, with 10 bases aligning to TRBD2. V lost 0 bases to trimming and J lost 12 bases; unmatched junction nucleotides: 8. CDR3 size: 15 residues. Germline V lookup: CDR1 KGHSH, CDR2 LQKENI.

CDR3 in amino acids: CAISDTDRVGGNTIYF. For the CDR3, the DNA is TGTGCCATCAGTGATACGGACAGGGTGGGGGGAAACACCATATATTTT. The rearrangement uses TRBV10-3 and TRBJ1-3; 8 bases agree with TRBD1. The germline CDR1 and CDR2 sequences are ENHRY and SYGVKD. J lost 4 bases, V lost 3 bases, and 8 bases had no gene match. CDR3 length equals 16 residues.

The V gene is TRBV5-1, the J gene TRBJ2-1; TRBD2 agrees at 7 bases. The V segment lost 6 bases and the J segment 5 bases; nucleotides outside the gene matches: 11. Germline assignment: CDR1 SGHRS and CDR2 YFSETQ. CDR3 length: 15 amino acids. The CDR3 coding sequence is TGCGCCAGCACCAAGACTAGCACGGCACACAATGAGCAGTTCTTC. Translating gives CASTKTSTAHNEQFF.

As for this clone: At the DNA level, this CDR3 is encoded by other sequences in the same sample as well. The chain links TRBV7-3 to TRBJ2-6; D is ambiguous. The CDR3 consists of 15 residues. V lost 3 bases, J lost 0 bases, and 6 bases lay in between. CDR1 and CDR2 from the germline V gene are SGHTA and FQGTGA. CDR3 DNA: TGTGCCAGCAGCTTGGGCCTCTCTGGGGCCAACGTCCTGACTTTC. Translated: CASSLGLSGANVLTF. Together with reference TRBV7-3 and TRBJ2-6, the CDR3 gives the full variable domain: GAGVSQTPSNKVTEKGKYVELRCDPISGHTALYWYRQSLGQGPEFLIYFQGTGAADDSGLPNDRFFAVRPEGSVSTLKIQRTERGDSAVYLCASSLGLSGANVLTFGAGSRLTVL.

This rearrangement joins TRBV5-1 to TRBJ2-5; D might be TRBD1 or TRBD2, each matching 5 bases. The CDR3 extends over 14 amino acids. Deletions cut 3 bases from V and 7 bases from J, with 16 bases between. Germline loops: CDR1 SGHRS, CDR2 YFSETQ. The CDR3 protein is CASSSDPGRRTQYF. In DNA form, the CDR3 reads TGCGCCAGCAGCTCCGACCCGGGACGGCGGACCCAGTACTTC.

The rearrangement uses TRBV19 and TRBJ2-7; TRBD1 might be the D (5 bases). Germline assignment: CDR1 LNHDA and CDR2 SQIVND (reference sequence). With 6 bases removed from V and 3 bases from J, the gap between germline ends came to 15 bases. This CDR3 spans 14 amino acids. The CDR3 protein is CASSNGQGSYEQYF. DNA of the CDR3: TGTGCCAGTAGCAATGGGCAGGGAAGCTACGAGCAGTACTTC.

The V and J genes are TRBV7-3 and TRBJ2-2; a weak D match, TRBD2 (6 bases). The CDR3 sequence is 15 residues long. The germline gives CDR1 SGHTA, CDR2 FQGTGA. Trimming cost V 4 bases and J 5 bases, with 14 bases left between them. DNA for the CDR3: TGTGCCAGCAGCTCCCCCGGGACTGAAACCGGGGAGCTGTTTTTT. Residues: CASSSPGTETGELFF. The variable domain in full, with the rest retrieved from reference TRBV7-3 and TRBJ2-2, is GAGVSQTPSNKVTEKGKYVELRCDPISGHTALYWYRQSLGQGPEFLIYFQGTGAADDSGLPNDRFFAVRPEGSVSTLKIQRTERGDSAVYLCASSSPGTETGELFFGEGSRLTVL.

The CDR3 is CASSLVQSRVQQFF. CDR3 sequence (DNA): TGTGCCAGCAGCTTAGTGCAGAGCCGGGTTCAGCAGTTCTTC. This chain joins TRBV7-9 and TRBJ2-1; D remains ambiguous. The CDR3 length is 14 residues. V dropped 1 base and J dropped 11 bases, with 15 bases sitting between them. Germline CDR1 and CDR2: SEHNR and FQNEAQ (reference sequence).

This clone was observed a handful of times. This chain connects TRBV5-4 to TRBJ2-2, with unresolved D. V gave up 0 bases and J gave up 3 bases, with 0 bases separating them. Germline V CDR1 and CDR2: SGHNT, YYREEE (reference sequence). This CDR3 contains 12 residues. The CDR3 DNA reads TGTGCCAGCAGCTTGGACACCGGGGAGCTGTTTTTT. Residues: CASSLDTGELFF.

This chain connects TRBV7-3 to TRBJ1-1; D unclear. Per the germline V gene, CDR1 is SGHTA and CDR2 is FQGTGA. The CDR3 length is 13 residues. V dropped 0 bases and J dropped 6 bases, with 8 bases sitting between them. The CDR3 region is CASSLTPGSEAFF. The DNA for the CDR3 is TGTGCCAGCAGCTTAACACCCGGCTCTGAAGCTTTCTTT.

The count of this clone is one. This same CDR3 is encoded by further DNA sequences in the sample. The chain combines TRBV6-5 with TRBJ2-5; 9 bases agree with TRBD1. The CDR3 extends over 13 amino acids. The junction had 4 bases not matched to a gene; V was cut back by 6 bases and J by 5 bases. CDR1 and CDR2 (germline): MNHEY, SVGAGI. Written as DNA, the CDR3 is TGTGCCAGCAGCAGACAGGGGGTCGAGACCCAGTACTTC. It is translated as CASSRQGVETQYF.

The CDR3 coding sequence is TGTGCCAGCAAACCCCGAGATAGCAATCAGCCCCAGCATTTT. Translation: CASKPRDSNQPQHF. The chain carries TRBV6-6 and TRBJ1-5; no clear D. From germline, CDR1 is MNHNY and CDR2 SVGAGI (reference sequence). Trimming took 7 bases from V and 0 from J, leaving 10 bases between them. There are 14 residues in the CDR3.